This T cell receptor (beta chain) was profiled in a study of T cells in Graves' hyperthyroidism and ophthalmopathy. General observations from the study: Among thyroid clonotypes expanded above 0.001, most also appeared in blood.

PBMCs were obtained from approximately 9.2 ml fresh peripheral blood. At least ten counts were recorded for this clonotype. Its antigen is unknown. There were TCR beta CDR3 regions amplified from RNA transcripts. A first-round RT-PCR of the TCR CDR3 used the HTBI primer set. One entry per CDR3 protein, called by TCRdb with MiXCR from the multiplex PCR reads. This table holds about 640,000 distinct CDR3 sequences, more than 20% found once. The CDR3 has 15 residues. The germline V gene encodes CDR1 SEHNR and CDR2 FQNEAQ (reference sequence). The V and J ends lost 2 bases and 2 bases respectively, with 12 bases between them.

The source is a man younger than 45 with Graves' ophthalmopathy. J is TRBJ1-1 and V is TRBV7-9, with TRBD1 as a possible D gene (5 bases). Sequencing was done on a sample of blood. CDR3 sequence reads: CASSLTKGPNTEAFF. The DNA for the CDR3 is TGTGCCAGCAGCTTAACAAAGGGACCTAACACTGAAGCTTTCTTT.